This passage covers 8 T cell receptor beta chains from one sample sequenced in a study of control samples from healthy donors and cancer patients. Produced via immunoSEQ multiplex PCR; TCRdb's table is partial and in-frame only. Counted here are approximately 150,000 clones, approximately 96% occurring once; the ten biggest clones make up about 0.94%. Sample: blood. These receptors all come from a woman aged 30 to 39 in good health.

The V gene is TRBV28, the J gene TRBJ2-3, with D uncertain. CDR1 MDHEN and CDR2 SYDVKM come from the germline V gene. Trimming left V 7 bases short and J 3 bases short, with 5 bases between. The CDR3 is made up of 11 amino acids. The chain's CDR3 is CASKATDTQYF. The CDR3 DNA is TGTGCCAGCAAGGCTACAGATACGCAGTATTTT.

The genes are TRBV19 and TRBJ1-1; D might be TRBD1 (5 bases). The CDR3 totals 14 residues. Germline assignment: CDR1 LNHDA and CDR2 SQIVND (reference sequence). Trimming left V 5 bases short and J 3 bases short, with 13 bases between. Here the CDR3 DNA reads TGTGCCAGTAGTCCCCCGGGACCCTACACTGAAGCTTTCTTT. The encoded protein is CASSPPGPYTEAFF.

The J gene is TRBJ1-1, the V gene TRBV29-1; TRBD1 matches at 10 bases. Germline values: CDR1 SQVTM, CDR2 ANQGSEA. The CDR3 is made up of 12 amino acids. V shed 7 bases, J shed 4 bases, and the junction held 3 bases outside the gene matches. CDR3 DNA: TGCAGCGCTGGACAGGGGGGCACTGAAGCTTTCTTT. Encoded protein: CSAGQGGTEAFF.

The V gene is TRBV5-4, the J gene TRBJ1-1; TRBD1 might be the D (5 bases). V was trimmed by 1 base and J by 7 bases, leaving 11 bases between them. Looked up from germline, CDR1 is SGHNT and CDR2 is YYREEE (reference sequence). CDR3 length: 13 residues. CDR3 DNA sequence: TGTGCCAGCAGCTTGTGGGGGGATCTTGAAGCTTTCTTT. Protein product: CASSLWGDLEAFF.

The chain links TRBV18 to TRBJ1-2, with no clear D. Per germline, CDR1 KGHSH and CDR2 LQKENI. CDR3 length: 13 residues. V lost 10 bases and J lost 2, with 14 bases in between. CDR3 protein: CATSTDKNYGYTF. CDR3 sequence (DNA): TGTGCCACCTCCACAGACAAAAACTATGGCTACACCTTC. Combining the CDR3 with reference TRBV18 and TRBJ1-2 gives the whole variable domain NAGVMQNPRHLVRRRGQEARLRCSPMKGHSHVYWYRQLPEEGLKFMVYLQKENIIDESGMPKERFSAEFPKEGPSILRIQQVVRGDSAAYFCATSTDKNYGYTFGSGTRLTVV.

This chain links TRBV5-1 with TRBJ1-4, with a tentative D call TRBD1 (6 bases). CDR1 and CDR2 (germline): SGHRS, YFSETQ. The germline V and J ends were trimmed by 4 bases and 5 bases, with 15 bases remaining between them. The CDR3 length is 15 residues. The CDR3 nucleotides are TGCGCCAGCAGCCAGGGACTACAGGGAAATGAAAAACTGTTTTTT. This translates into CASSQGLQGNEKLFF. The full variable domain, with the rest looked up from reference TRBV5-1 and TRBJ1-4, is KAGVTQTPRYLIKTRGQQVTLSCSPISGHRSVSWYQQTPGQGLQFLFEYFSETQRNKGNFPGRFSGRQFSNSRSEMNVSTLELGDSALYLCASSQGLQGNEKLFFGSGTQLSVL.

The V gene is TRBV5-8, the J gene TRBJ2-5; 7 bases map to TRBD1. The CDR3 spans 13 residues. V was pared by 2 bases and J by 5 bases, with 3 bases of the junction left unmatched. Germline V gives CDR1 SGHTS, CDR2 YDEGEE. The CDR3 DNA is TGTGCCAGCAGCTTCGGCAGGGGGGAGACCCAGTACTTC. Its translation is CASSFGRGETQYF.

This clone was detected only once. V and J are TRBV18 and TRBJ2-2; TRBD2 is a possible D gene (5 bases). Germline V gene sequence: CDR1 KGHSH, CDR2 LQKENI. V shed 0 bases and J shed 6 bases, with 14 bases lying between them. CDR3 length equals 16 residues. The CDR3: CASSPPRRVTSGELFF. The CDR3 nucleotides are TGTGCCAGCTCACCACCGAGGCGGGTTACGTCCGGGGAGCTGTTTTTT.